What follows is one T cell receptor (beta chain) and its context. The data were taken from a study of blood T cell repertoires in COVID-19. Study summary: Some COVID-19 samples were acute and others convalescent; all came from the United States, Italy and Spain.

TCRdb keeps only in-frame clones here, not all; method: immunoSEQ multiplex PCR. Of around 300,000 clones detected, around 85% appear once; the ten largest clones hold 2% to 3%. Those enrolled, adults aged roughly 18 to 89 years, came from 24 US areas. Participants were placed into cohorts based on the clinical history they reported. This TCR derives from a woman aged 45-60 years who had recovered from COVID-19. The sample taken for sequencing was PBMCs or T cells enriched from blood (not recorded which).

The CDR3 sequence: CASSLGLAVAKNIQYF. The CDR3 DNA reads as TGTGCCAGCAGTCTCGGACTAGCGGTTGCCAAAAACATTCAGTACTTC. The rearrangement joins TRBV2 to TRBJ2-4; 10 positions match TRBD2. Per the germline V gene, CDR1 is SNHLY and CDR2 is FYNNEI. The CDR3 has 16 amino acids. The trim removed 5 bases at V and 1 base at J, leaving 5 bases unmatched.